Here is one T cell receptor (beta chain) with its context. These data belong to a study of sequential checkpoint blockade in melanoma. Study information: Randomization was 1:1 between first-line nivolumab→ipilimumab and ipilimumab→nivolumab. Both treatment sequences were followed by maintenance nivolumab.

Treatment indicated: randomized to nivolumab then ipilimumab (arm A) or the reverse (arm B). No patient had prior DNA-damaging chemotherapy. From thawed PBMCs, live CD3+CD8+ cells negative for CD19 and CD56 were sorted. Method: immunoSEQ multiplex PCR; TCRdb's copy keeps in-frame clones and lacks some. The sample lists around 18,000 clones, around 70% occurring once. Sequencing used CD8+ T cells sorted from blood (inferred from file names), obtained from a patient given nivolumab and ipilimumab in sequence. The TCR sequence derives from a human donor with melanoma.

The CDR3 coding sequence is TGTGCCAGCAGTTTAAAACCCTCCGACAGGGCGGACACTGAAGCTTTCTTT. Translation: CASSLKPSDRADTEAFF. The chain carries TRBV27 and TRBJ1-1, with 7 bases that match TRBD1. The V segment lost 2 bases and the J segment 3 bases; nucleotides outside the gene matches: 12. CDR3 length: 17 residues. In germline, CDR1 is MNHEY, CDR2 SMNVEV (reference sequence).